Detailed here is one TCR beta chain. The antigen is unknown. Germline V gene sequence: CDR1 SGHTA, CDR2 FQGNSA. This CDR3 is 13 amino acids long. V was clipped by 5 bases and J by 11 bases, with 16 bases between them. PCR primers comprised 60 Vbeta and 13 Jbeta primers. Method: immunoSEQ multiplex PCR; TCRdb's copy keeps in-frame clones and lacks some. This table holds under 150,000 clones, about 79% found once. The record originates from a study of cytomegalovirus exposure and HLA in healthy donors. Study observations and caveats: According to reports, the classifier identified cytomegalovirus status with high specificity and sensitivity.

This clonotype was obtained from a man between 40 and 49 years old in good health and CMV-seropositive. Sequencing input: PBMCs. The chain recombines TRBV7-2 with TRBJ1-5; weak D call: TRBD1 (5 bases). The CDR3 region has the DNA TGTGCCAGCAGCAGCAGACCGGGGGTCGCCCAGCATTTT. This translates into CASSSRPGVAQHF.